Following are 32 T cell receptor beta chains from one sample sequenced in a study of blood T cell repertoires in COVID-19. Measured with immunoSEQ multiplex PCR; TCRdb has only the in-frame clones, and not every one. The table has about 110,000 clones, just over 75% seen once. Sequencing was performed on peripheral blood. The receptors derive from a woman of 80 years or more with acute or convalescent COVID-19.

This clone was seen more than once but under ten times. This chain uses TRBV28 with TRBJ1-2, with D unresolved. This CDR3 has 13 amino acids. CDR1 and CDR2 from the germline V gene are MDHEN and SYDVKM. The germline V and J ends were trimmed by 6 bases and 4 bases, with 12 bases remaining between them. The CDR3 coding sequence is TGTGCCAGCAGCCGGAGTTACGGCTATGGCTACACCTTC. Translated: CASSRSYGYGYTF.

Remarks on this clone: Other nucleotide sequences in the sample specify the same CDR3. This chain joins TRBV20-1 and TRBJ2-7; D ambiguous. Germline CDR1 DFQATT, CDR2 SNEGSKA (reference sequence). This CDR3 is built from 11 residues. V gave up 4 bases and J gave up 2 bases, with 6 bases separating them. CDR3 sequence: CSATGPYEQYF. For the CDR3, the DNA is TGCAGTGCTACAGGTCCCTACGAGCAGTACTTC.

This clone showed up just a few times. CDR3 DNA: TGTGCCAGCAGCCTCGGGGACAGTAAAGAGACCCAGTACTTC. Its translation is CASSLGDSKETQYF. V is TRBV7-7 and J is TRBJ2-5; TRBD1 agrees at 7 bases. Germline V gives CDR1 SSHAT, CDR2 FNYEAQ (reference sequence). V trimming: 5 bases; J trimming: 3 bases; junction bases outside the gene matches: 6. The CDR3 runs 14 residues.

This clone was observed a few times. This chain connects TRBV7-8 to TRBJ2-7; TRBD2 matches at 8 bases. Per the germline V gene, CDR1 is SGHVS and CDR2 is FQNEAQ. The CDR3 has 14 residues. With V trimmed by 5 bases and J by 6 bases, 9 bases remained unmatched. In DNA, the CDR3 is TGTGCCAGCAGCCTCTCGTCCGGGGGGGCCGAGCAGTACTTC. Protein: CASSLSSGGAEQYF.

The V call is TRBV2, the J call TRBJ1-6; D is unclear. Looked up from germline, CDR1 is SNHLY and CDR2 is FYNNEI. The V gene lost 3 bases and the J gene lost 2 bases, with 5 bases spanning the gap. The CDR3 has 14 residues. In DNA, the CDR3 is TGTGCCAGCAGTGACAGGACCTATAATTCACCCCTCCACTTT. Translated: CASSDRTYNSPLHF. Full variable domain (outside the CDR3, taken from reference TRBV2 and TRBJ1-6): EPEVTQTPSHQVTQMGQEVILRCVPISNHLYFYWYRQILGQKVEFLVSFYNNEISEKSEIFDDQFSVERPDGSNFTLKIRSTKLEDSAMYFCASSDRTYNSPLHFGNGTRLTVT.

The CDR3 bases are TGTGCCAGCAGTGAGACGGGACAGAACTACGAGCAGTACTTC. This codes for CASSETGQNYEQYF. The chain joins TRBV6-1 to TRBJ2-7, with 7 bases identical to TRBD1. Germline CDR1 and CDR2: MNHNS and SASEGT. The CDR3 spans 14 residues. The J segment lost 3 bases and the V segment lost 3 bases, leaving 5 bases of the junction unmatched.

This clone occurred a few times. The gene calls are TRBV5-1 and TRBJ2-5; 7 positions agree with TRBD2. The ends lost 0 bases at V and 7 bases at J; junction bases unmatched: 15. CDR3 length: 17 amino acids. Germline V gene sequence: CDR1 SGHRS, CDR2 YFSETQ. This CDR3 reads CASSLARGVAAQRTQYF. CDR3 nucleotide sequence: TGCGCCAGCAGCTTGGCCCGGGGGGTAGCGGCCCAGAGGACCCAGTACTTC.

CDR3 sequence reads: CASHQERTPEKLFF. For the CDR3, the DNA is TGTGCCAGTCATCAAGAAAGGACACCGGAAAAACTGTTTTTT. The rearrangement joins TRBV19 to TRBJ1-4, with D tentatively TRBD1 (5 bases). CDR1 LNHDA and CDR2 SQIVND come from the germline V gene (reference sequence). The CDR3 is made up of 14 amino acids. V was trimmed by 8 bases and J by 8 bases, leaving 18 bases between them.

The chain combines TRBV3-1 (or the pseudogene TRBV3-2) with TRBJ2-5, with TRBD1 matching over 7 bases. The CDR3 has 17 residues. Trimming at V came to 0 bases and at J to 4 bases, leaving 11 bases not matched to a gene. Germline V gene data show CDR1 as LGHDT and CDR2 as YNNKEL (reference sequence). CDR3 residues: CASSQDPGQGVGETQYF. The CDR3 DNA reads as TGTGCCAGCAGCCAAGACCCGGGGCAGGGGGTGGGAGAGACCCAGTACTTC.

This clone was recorded a few times. The DNA of the CDR3 is TGTGCCATCAGTGAGTCCTTAGGCATAGCTAGCGGGGGAGAGCAGTACTTC. Translated, it gives CAISESLGIASGGEQYF. The chain recombines TRBV10-3 with TRBJ2-7, with TRBD2 matching 10 bases. V dropped 0 bases and J dropped 7; count of bases not matched to a gene: 12. This CDR3 comprises 17 residues. Germline-derived CDR1 and CDR2 are ENHRY and SYGVKD.

The chain has TRBV3-1 (or the pseudogene TRBV3-2) and TRBJ1-1; TRBD1 aligns across 9 bases. Looked up from germline, CDR1 is LGHDT and CDR2 is YNNKEL (reference sequence). The CDR3 has 14 amino acids. After removal of 4 bases from V and 5 bases from J, the junction contained 5 bases not matched to a gene. In DNA, the CDR3 is TGTGCCAGCAGCCCTACAGGGGGCGGTACTGAAGCTTTCTTT. As protein: CASSPTGGGTEAFF.

This rearrangement joins TRBV28 to TRBJ1-1; TRBD1 might be the D (6 bases). The germline V and J ends were trimmed by 4 bases and 5 bases, with 17 bases remaining between them. The germline V gene has CDR1 MDHEN and CDR2 SYDVKM. The CDR3 runs 15 residues. CDR3 region: CASSSQTGTKTEAFF. The CDR3, as DNA: TGTGCCAGCAGTTCCCAGACAGGTACGAAGACTGAAGCTTTCTTT.

The chain combines TRBV14 with TRBJ2-2; D uncertain. This CDR3 region has 15 residues. V lost 4 bases to trimming and J lost 3 bases, with 12 bases between them. In germline, CDR1 is SGHDN, CDR2 FVKESK. The CDR3 DNA reads TGTGCCAGCAGCCCGCAGTTAGCTTACACCGGGGAGCTGTTTTTT. Amino acid sequence: CASSPQLAYTGELFF.

Only one count was recorded for this clone. V is TRBV10-2 and J is TRBJ1-4; a weak D match, TRBD1 (5 bases). From germline, CDR1 is WSHSY and CDR2 SAAADI. CDR3 length: 13 residues. Deletions cut 2 bases from V and 8 bases from J, with 9 bases between. DNA of the CDR3: TGCGCCAGCAGTGAGGGGGCAGAGGAAAAACTGTTTTTT. The encoded protein is CASSEGAEEKLFF.

This clone was counted a few times. V usage is TRBV19 and J usage is TRBJ2-1, with 12 bases lining up with TRBD1. Germline V lookup: CDR1 LNHDA, CDR2 SQIVND (reference sequence). The CDR3 is 15 amino acids. The V gene end was trimmed by 1 base and the J gene end by 9 bases; junction bases not matched to a gene: 4. The CDR3 spells CASSIAGTGGIEQFF. The CDR3 DNA sequence: TGTGCCAGTAGTATAGCCGGGACAGGGGGCATTGAGCAGTTCTTC.

This chain joins TRBV7-2 and TRBJ1-1; the match to TRBD1 covers 7 bases. The junction had 2 bases not matched to a gene; V was cut back by 6 bases and J by 1 base. The CDR3 runs to 13 residues. The germline V gene encodes CDR1 SGHTA and CDR2 FQGNSA. CDR3 bases: TGTGCCAGCAGGGGACAGACGAACACTGAAGCTTTCTTT. Its protein is CASRGQTNTEAFF.

This clone was seen just once. CDR3 loop: CASSPLPGANVLTF. The CDR3, as DNA: TGTGCCAGCAGTCCCCTCCCCGGGGCCAACGTCCTGACTTTC. The chain recombines TRBV7-9 with TRBJ2-6, with D unresolved. V was shortened by 6 bases and J by 4 bases, with 10 bases between the two germline ends. This CDR3 is 14 amino acids long. Germline loops: CDR1 SEHNR, CDR2 FQNEAQ (reference sequence).

In its sample, this clone was seen many times. V is TRBV14 and J is TRBJ2-5; 9 bases are shared with TRBD2. The V gene end was trimmed by 3 bases and the J gene end by 4 bases; junction bases not matched to a gene: 6. This CDR3 has 15 residues. CDR1 is SGHDN and CDR2 is FVKESK in the germline V gene. This CDR3 reads CASSQRLAGIETQYF. For the CDR3, the DNA is TGTGCCAGCAGCCAGAGGCTAGCGGGGATAGAGACCCAGTACTTC.

The CDR3 reads CASSYSPDSQPQHF. CDR3 sequence (DNA): TGTGCCAGCAGTTACTCTCCTGACAGTCAGCCCCAGCATTTT. The chain couples TRBV6-2 or TRBV6-3 to TRBJ1-5; TRBD1 is a possible D gene (5 bases). Germline assignment: CDR1 MNHEY and CDR2 SVGEGT. The CDR3 is 14 amino acids. The V end was cut by 0 bases, the J end by 6 bases, with 9 bases between.

The chain uses TRBV4-2 and TRBJ2-2; the match to TRBD2 covers 10 bases. Germline V gives CDR1 LGHNA, CDR2 YNFKEQ. CDR3 length equals 16 residues. Trimming at V came to 4 bases and at J to 0 bases, leaving 2 bases not matched to a gene. The CDR3 region is CASSRGLASNTGELFF. In DNA form, the CDR3 reads TGTGCCAGCAGCCGGGGACTAGCGTCGAACACCGGGGAGCTGTTTTTT.

This chain connects TRBV5-1 to TRBJ1-1; D remains ambiguous. Per germline, CDR1 SGHRS and CDR2 YFSETQ. This CDR3 region has 15 residues. Trimming cost V 0 bases and J 5 bases, with 14 bases left between them. The CDR3, as DNA: TGCGCCAGCAGCTTGGCCCTTGAGAGGGCGACTGAAGCTTTCTTT. This sequence encodes CASSLALERATEAFF.

V is TRBV28 and J is TRBJ1-2, with 9 bases lining up with TRBD1. Per the germline V gene, CDR1 is MDHEN and CDR2 is SYDVKM. Trimming removed 4 bases from V and 5 bases from J; junction bases left unmatched: 11. This CDR3 comprises 16 residues. CDR3 bases: TGTGCCAGCAGTTCCGGGACAGGGTCCATTTTATATGGCTACACCTTC. Protein: CASSSGTGSILYGYTF.

The chain combines TRBV9 with TRBJ2-4; no clear D. The V end lost 0 bases, the J end lost 9 bases, and 7 bases lay between the germline ends. This CDR3 has 12 residues. Germline CDR1 SGDLS, CDR2 YYNGEE. CDR3 nucleotide sequence: TGTGCCAGCAGCGTAGGAACTGGCATTCAGTACTTC. Translation: CASSVGTGIQYF.

J is TRBJ2-7 and V is TRBV28; a weak D match, TRBD2 (5 bases). V was cut by 4 bases and J by 1 base, with 11 bases left in between. From germline, CDR1 is MDHEN and CDR2 SYDVKM. The CDR3 is made up of 14 amino acids. CDR3 residues: CASSYGGGSYEQYF. The CDR3 DNA reads TGTGCCAGCAGTTACGGAGGAGGATCCTACGAGCAGTACTTC.

This clone appeared many times. The genes are TRBV14 and TRBJ1-2; 8 positions agree with TRBD1. This CDR3 region has 13 residues. CDR1 and CDR2 from the germline V gene are SGHDN and FVKESK. After removal of 1 base from V and 8 bases from J, the junction contained 3 bases not matched to a gene. The DNA of the CDR3 is TGTGCCAGCAGCCAAGCTGACAGGGGAGGCTACACCTTC. This translates into CASSQADRGGYTF.

This chain uses TRBV7-8 with TRBJ2-3; no clear D gene. Deletions cut 1 base from V and 10 bases from J, with 15 bases between. CDR1 is SGHVS, CDR2 FQNEAQ, per germline. The CDR3 runs 14 residues. The CDR3 is CASSLGNSEPPQYF. The CDR3 DNA reads TGTGCCAGCAGCTTAGGCAACTCCGAGCCGCCGCAGTATTTT.

This chain uses TRBV24-1 with TRBJ1-2, with 8 bases aligning to TRBD1. The V segment lost 7 bases and the J segment 4 bases; nucleotides outside the gene matches: 4. The germline CDR1 and CDR2 sequences are KGHDR and SFDVKD. This CDR3 is 13 amino acids long. The CDR3 loop reads CATSQDRAYGYTF. DNA of the CDR3: TGTGCCACCAGCCAGGACAGGGCCTATGGCTACACCTTC.

This clone was picked up a small number of times. V is TRBV2 and J is TRBJ2-2; D may be TRBD2 (7 bases). Trimming cost V 4 bases and J 2 bases, with 14 bases left between them. The CDR3 extends over 16 amino acids. Per germline, CDR1 SNHLY and CDR2 FYNNEI. The CDR3 sequence: CASSGGGGLNTGELFF. In DNA form, the CDR3 reads TGTGCCAGCAGTGGGGGCGGGGGCCTTAACACCGGGGAGCTGTTTTTT.

The chain links TRBV27 to TRBJ1-3, with 7 bases aligning to TRBD1. There are 15 residues in the CDR3. Germline lookup yields CDR1 MNHEY and CDR2 SMNVEV (reference sequence). The V gene end was trimmed by 5 bases and the J gene end by 0 bases; junction bases not matched to a gene: 4. This CDR3 reads CASSRQGFSGNTIYF. Here the CDR3 DNA reads TGTGCCAGCAGTCGACAGGGTTTCTCTGGAAACACCATATATTTT.

The gene calls are TRBV28 and TRBJ1-2, with unresolved D. The CDR3 sequence is 10 residues long. V dropped 6 bases and J dropped 5 bases, with 4 bases sitting between them. The germline V gene has CDR1 MDHEN and CDR2 SYDVKM. This CDR3 is CASRHYGYTF. Written as DNA, the CDR3 is TGTGCCAGCAGACATTATGGCTACACCTTC.

This chain links TRBV27 with TRBJ1-6; tentative D call: TRBD1 (5 bases). This CDR3 contains 16 residues. Germline V gene data show CDR1 as MNHEY and CDR2 as SMNVEV (reference sequence). V was clipped by 3 bases and J by 8 bases, with 17 bases between them. DNA for the CDR3: TGTGCCAGCAGTTTCGCTCCGCGCAGGGCGGATTCACCCCTCCACTTT. It yields the protein CASSFAPRRADSPLHF.

The chain employs TRBV28 and TRBJ2-3; D unresolved. Trimming took off 3 bases at V and 1 base at J, with 11 bases between the two ends. Per germline, CDR1 MDHEN and CDR2 SYDVKM. This CDR3 is built from 15 residues. The CDR3 DNA is TGTGCCAGCAGTTTGTCCGTACTGGGCACAGATACGCAGTATTTT. Its protein product is CASSLSVLGTDTQYF.